These 27 T cell receptor beta chains were sequenced from one sample in a study of cytomegalovirus exposure and HLA in healthy donors. A multiplex PCR was run with 60 Vbeta primers and 13 Jbeta primers. The repertoire was sequenced with immunoSEQ multiplex PCR; TCRdb's copy has only in-frame clones and lacks some. Of about 140,000 clones in the sample, about 66% were seen once. The material sequenced was PBMCs. The origin of the receptors is a male donor in good health and CMV-seronegative.

This chain uses TRBV6-1 with TRBJ1-5; no firm D call. Germline loops: CDR1 MNHNS, CDR2 SASEGT. The V gene lost 1 base and the J gene lost 9 bases, with 4 bases spanning the gap. The CDR3 runs 11 residues. CDR3 protein: CASSEEPPQHF. As DNA, the CDR3 is TGTGCCAGCAGTGAAGAGCCGCCCCAGCATTTT.

This rearrangement joins TRBV5-8 to TRBJ2-5; 9 positions match TRBD2. This CDR3 is built from 16 residues. The V and J ends lost 0 bases and 4 bases, in that order; junction bases with no gene match: 7. Germline V lookup: CDR1 SGHTS, CDR2 YDEGEE. The chain's CDR3 is CASSLGGGGAGETQYF. CDR3 DNA sequence: TGTGCCAGCAGCTTGGGGGGCGGGGGGGCCGGAGAGACCCAGTACTTC.

This clone was observed a few times. The chain uses TRBV6-5 and TRBJ2-7; D unresolved. The CDR3 covers 12 residues. CDR1 and CDR2 from the germline V gene are MNHEY and SVGAGI. Trimming removed 5 bases from V and 6 bases from J, with 11 bases in between. Here the CDR3 reads CASSPRSFEQYF. DNA of the CDR3: TGTGCCAGCAGTCCCAGGTCGTTCGAGCAGTACTTC.

In this sample, this clone turned up once. The chain uses TRBV5-1 and TRBJ2-2, with TRBD2 as a possible D gene (6 bases). The CDR3 spans 16 residues. Germline loops: CDR1 SGHRS, CDR2 YFSETQ. Trimming shortened V by 2 bases and J by 7 bases, and 18 bases separated the two germline ends. The CDR3 bases are TGCGCCAGCAGCTTATTGGGTGGACCGGAGGGCGGGGAGCTGTTTTTT. Its translation: CASSLLGGPEGGELFF.

The rearrangement links TRBV11-1 to TRBJ2-3; no firm D call. V was clipped by 2 bases and J by 7 bases, with 7 bases between them. Per the germline V gene, CDR1 is SGHAT and CDR2 is FQDESV (reference sequence). This CDR3 is built from 12 residues. The CDR3 DNA reads TGTGCCAGCAGCTTAACCAGTAATACGCAGTATTTT. Translating it yields CASSLTSNTQYF.

The chain links TRBV7-9 to TRBJ2-7, with 8 nucleotides matching TRBD1. Per germline, CDR1 SEHNR and CDR2 FQNEAQ (reference sequence). V shed 5 bases and J 6 bases; nucleotides not matched to a gene: 3. CDR3 length: 12 amino acids. CDR3 sequence (DNA): TGTGCCAGCAGCGGACAGGGCGGCGAGCAGTACTTC. Its translation: CASSGQGGEQYF.

This rearrangement joins TRBV12-2 to TRBJ2-7; no DNA check was done on the table's D call, TRBD2. TRBV12-2 is designated a pseudogene. The CDR3 spans 17 residues. The CDR3 is CASRRTSGAPTYYEQYF. CDR3 DNA sequence: TGTGCAAGTCGTCGGACTAGCGGGGCGCCGACCTACTACGAGCAGTACTTC.

This clone was picked up a small number of times. The chain employs TRBV4-2 and TRBJ2-7, with 7 positions matching TRBD1. Per germline, CDR1 LGHNA and CDR2 YNFKEQ. With 4 bases clipped from V and 3 bases from J, the junction kept 15 bases outside the gene matches. The CDR3 totals 17 residues. The DNA of the CDR3 is TGTGCCAGCAGCCGAGAACTCCCGCGACAGGGCGACTACGAGCAGTACTTC. It specifies CASSRELPRQGDYEQYF.

J is TRBJ1-6 and V is TRBV19, with a weak D call TRBD1 (5 bases). V lost 5 bases, J lost 0 bases, and 17 bases lay in between. Germline CDR1 reads LNHDA; CDR2 reads SQIVND (reference sequence). This CDR3 has 18 residues. The CDR3 nucleotides read TGTGCCAGTAGTGCGCAAAACCAGGGAAGCTCCTATAATTCACCCCTCCACTTT. Encoded protein: CASSAQNQGSSYNSPLHF.

The sample holds a few counts of this clone. V gene TRBV13 combines with J gene TRBJ2-7; perhaps TRBD2 as D (5 bases). The germline CDR1 and CDR2 sequences are PRHDT and FYEKMQ (reference sequence). The length of the CDR3 is 14 residues. V lost 6 bases and J lost 2, with 14 bases in between. The CDR3 DNA reads as TGTGCCAGCAGTCCCGGACGGGGAACCTACGAGCAGTACTTC. It translates to CASSPGRGTYEQYF.

This clone was counted a single time. DNA for the CDR3: TGTGCCAGCTCACCCAGTCTGGGACTAGCGGGGAACAATGAGCAGTTCTTC. Translating it yields CASSPSLGLAGNNEQFF. The chain carries TRBV18 and TRBJ2-1; TRBD2 aligns across 13 bases. Germline CDR1 is KGHSH and CDR2 is LQKENI. CDR3 length: 17 amino acids. Losses at the gene ends were 3 bases for V and 5 bases for J; bases not matched to a gene: 7.

This clone came up a few times. The rearrangement uses TRBV28 and TRBJ1-3; 10 bases line up with TRBD1. The V gene's germline CDR1 is MDHEN and CDR2 SYDVKM. This CDR3 is 14 amino acids long. Unmatched junction bases numbered 7, after V lost 10 bases and J lost 4 bases. The CDR3 coding sequence is TGTGCCACCTTTGGGACAGGGGAAGGAAACACCATATATTTT. Translating it yields CATFGTGEGNTIYF.

This chain joins TRBV10-3 and TRBJ2-3; TRBD2 might be the D (5 bases). Germline assignment: CDR1 ENHRY and CDR2 SYGVKD. The CDR3 runs to 13 residues. V lost 8 bases and J 2 bases, leaving 11 bases between the germline ends. The CDR3: CAIQGLTTDTQYF. The CDR3 nucleotides are TGTGCCATCCAAGGACTGACCACAGATACGCAGTATTTT.

V gene TRBV6-5 combines with J gene TRBJ2-5; weak D call: TRBD1 (5 bases). Germline-derived CDR1 and CDR2 are MNHEY and SVGAGI. CDR3 size: 14 residues. Trimming shortened V by 6 bases and J by 1 base, and 12 bases separated the two germline ends. DNA of the CDR3: TGTGCCAGCAGCTACGACAGAACCCAAGAGACCCAGTACTTC. Residues: CASSYDRTQETQYF.

V gene TRBV19 combines with J gene TRBJ1-5; D may be TRBD1 (5 bases). The germline V gene encodes CDR1 LNHDA and CDR2 SQIVND (reference sequence). The V end was cut by 3 bases, the J end by 4 bases, with 16 bases between. The CDR3 extends over 16 amino acids. The CDR3 DNA reads TGTGCCAGTAGTATTGGTGGGGGGGGTAGGAATCAGCCCCAGCATTTT. Translation gives CASSIGGGGRNQPQHF. Full variable domain (outside the CDR3, taken from reference TRBV19 and TRBJ1-5): DGGITQSPKYLFRKEGQNVTLSCEQNLNHDAMYWYRQDPGQGLRLIYYSQIVNDFQKGDIAEGYSVSREKKESFPLTVTSAQKNPTAFYLCASSIGGGGRNQPQHFGDGTRLSIL.

The table lists this clone with a few counts. The J gene is TRBJ1-2, the V gene TRBV7-8, with D unresolved. V was cut by 4 bases and J by 13 bases, with 22 bases left in between. The CDR3 runs 14 residues. CDR1 and CDR2 (germline): SGHVS, FQNEAQ. CDR3 sequence: CASSYIHWTEVTTF. In nucleotides, the CDR3 is TGTGCCAGCAGCTATATCCATTGGACGGAGGTAACCACCTTC.

In this sample, this clone turned up a few times. The gene calls are TRBV4-3 and TRBJ1-3; D is undetermined. The ends were cut back, 0 bases at V and 0 bases at J, with 12 bases in the middle. Germline CDR1 LGHNA, CDR2 YSLEER. The CDR3 has 17 amino acids. DNA for the CDR3: TGCGCCAGCAGCCAAGAGCCATCGGGTTCCTCTGGAAACACCATATATTTT. It translates to CASSQEPSGSSGNTIYF.

This clone was seen once. The rearrangement uses TRBV9 and TRBJ1-5; D possibly corresponds to TRBD1 (6 bases). The CDR3 is 15 amino acids. Trimming took off 3 bases at V and 0 bases at J, with 10 bases between the two ends. CDR1 and CDR2 (germline): SGDLS, YYNGEE. The CDR3 coding sequence is TGTGCCAGCAGCGAGGGGGTGTATAGCAATCAGCCCCAGCATTTT. Its translation is CASSEGVYSNQPQHF.

The CDR3 sequence: CASSAILAGGNEQFF. DNA for the CDR3: TGTGCCAGCAGCGCAATACTAGCGGGGGGCAATGAGCAGTTCTTC. The genes are TRBV7-2 and TRBJ2-1, with 12 nucleotides matching TRBD2. CDR3 size: 15 residues. CDR1 SGHTA and CDR2 FQGNSA come from the germline V gene. V lost 5 bases to trimming and J lost 6 bases; unmatched junction nucleotides: 5.

This clone turned up a few times. The chain recombines TRBV19 with TRBJ2-7, with 10 bases lining up with TRBD1. The CDR3 runs to 13 residues. Per germline, CDR1 LNHDA and CDR2 SQIVND (reference sequence). After removal of 10 bases from V and 7 bases from J, the junction contained 10 bases not matched to a gene. The CDR3 DNA sequence: TGTGCCACCTCGGGACAGGGGTCTAGTGAGCAGTACTTC. Protein sequence: CATSGQGSSEQYF. The whole variable domain, remainder taken from reference TRBV19 and TRBJ2-7, is DGGITQSPKYLFRKEGQNVTLSCEQNLNHDAMYWYRQDPGQGLRLIYYSQIVNDFQKGDIAEGYSVSREKKESFPLTVTSAQKNPTAFYLCATSGQGSSEQYFGPGTRLTVT.

The chain recombines TRBV25-1 with TRBJ1-6; the match to TRBD1 covers 7 bases. CDR1 MGHDK and CDR2 SYGVNS come from the germline V gene. The length of the CDR3 is 17 residues. The V segment lost 6 bases and the J segment 14 bases; nucleotides outside the gene matches: 22. The CDR3 sequence: CASSGATGRRLSEALHF. The CDR3 nucleotides read TGTGCCAGCAGCGGAGCGACAGGGCGGAGGTTATCCGAGGCCCTCCACTTT. Based on the CDR3 plus reference TRBV25-1 and TRBJ1-6, the full variable domain is EADIYQTPRYLVIGTGKKITLECSQTMGHDKMYWYQQDPGMELHLIHYSYGVNSTEKGDLSSESTVSRIRTEHFPLTLESARPSHTSQYLCASSGATGRRLSEALHFGNGTRLTVT.

With regard to this clone: This sample also contains other DNA sequences that code for the same CDR3. This chain joins TRBV19 and TRBJ2-7; D gene ambiguous. The length of the CDR3 is 13 residues. Germline V CDR1 and CDR2: LNHDA, SQIVND (reference sequence). V was cut by 3 bases and J by 1 base, with 7 bases left in between. CDR3 DNA: TGTGCCAGTAGTATTCGTCTTTCCTACGAGCAGTACTTC. It is translated as CASSIRLSYEQYF.

This clone was detected a few times. The chain joins TRBV7-3 to TRBJ1-4; no clear D gene. The ends were cut back, 8 bases at V and 4 bases at J, with 14 bases in the middle. This CDR3 is 14 amino acids long. Germline loops: CDR1 SGHTA, CDR2 FQGTGA. In DNA, the CDR3 is TGTGCCAGCCCACCTCACGCGGGTAATGAAAAACTGTTTTTT. Translating gives CASPPHAGNEKLFF.

In nucleotides, the CDR3 is TGTGCCAGCAGCTTAGCGCGAGGACAGCCCCAGCATTTT. Residues: CASSLARGQPQHF. The chain links TRBV7-9 to TRBJ1-5; no clear D gene. There are 13 residues in the CDR3. Trimming took off 0 bases at V and 7 bases at J, with 7 bases between the two ends. Germline-derived CDR1 and CDR2 are SEHNR and FQNEAQ (reference sequence).

The CDR3 reads CASSLLTAGSTGELFF. The CDR3 DNA reads as TGTGCCAGCAGTTTATTGACTGCCGGGAGCACCGGGGAGCTGTTTTTT. This chain connects TRBV28 to TRBJ2-2; the D gene is possibly TRBD2 (6 bases). Germline assignment: CDR1 MDHEN and CDR2 SYDVKM. The V end lost 1 base, the J end lost 4 bases, and 13 bases lay between the germline ends. This CDR3 comprises 16 residues.

This rearrangement joins TRBV7-9 to TRBJ2-4; D uncertain. Looked up from germline, CDR1 is SEHNR and CDR2 is FQNEAQ (reference sequence). V was shortened by 5 bases and J by 15 bases, with 20 bases between the two germline ends. The CDR3 covers 13 residues. The CDR3 region has the DNA TGTGCCAGCAGCCCAGACGGCAGGCCCGTAAGGTACTTC. This codes for CASSPDGRPVRYF.

This chain uses TRBV5-1 with TRBJ2-1; no clear D gene. The V end was cut by 0 bases, the J end by 0 bases, with 7 bases between. Germline CDR1 reads SGHRS; CDR2 reads YFSETQ. The CDR3 is made up of 15 amino acids. The CDR3 nucleotides read TGCGCCAGCAGCTTGGGACTGAGCTCCTACAATGAGCAGTTCTTC. Protein sequence: CASSLGLSSYNEQFF.